The 29 T cell receptor beta chains below come from one sample, sequenced in a study of cytomegalovirus exposure and HLA in healthy donors (dated by TCRdb to about 2017). Libraries were constructed by the immunoSEQ multiplex PCR assay. For the multiplex PCR, a mixture combining 60 forward primers for TCR Vbeta segments and 13 reverse primers for TCR Jbeta segments was used. TCRdb provides this immuneACCESS table in a form limited to in-frame rearrangements. Some clones are lacking; in checked studies, under half of them reflect an unresolved V gene, and why the rest are absent is not known. The sample has about 85,000 clones on record, about 80% of them singletons. The ten largest clones represent around 32% of the sample. The specimen sequenced was PBMCs. These receptors all stem from a man between 45 and 60 years old in good health and CMV-seropositive.

This clone showed up just once. This chain links TRBV6-5 with TRBJ1-2, with 7 bases fitting TRBD1. Germline V lookup: CDR1 MNHEY, CDR2 SVGAGI. Losses at the gene ends were 7 bases for V and 4 bases for J; bases not matched to a gene: 6. The CDR3 is made up of 13 amino acids. The CDR3 DNA reads as TGTGCCAGCACCCCGGGACAGCCCTATGGCTACACCTTC. Translated: CASTPGQPYGYTF.

The chain couples TRBV5-1 to TRBJ2-3; 9 bases align to TRBD2. V was pared by 7 bases and J by 3 bases, with 6 bases of the junction left unmatched. CDR3 length equals 14 residues. Germline loops: CDR1 SGHRS, CDR2 YFSETQ. Here the CDR3 DNA reads TGCGCCAGCGGAACGACTAGCGGAACAGATACGCAGTATTTT. Translating it yields CASGTTSGTDTQYF.

The chain has TRBV18 and TRBJ2-5; 14 nucleotides align to TRBD2. Unmatched junction bases numbered 6, after V lost 2 bases and J lost 4 bases. The CDR3 loop spans 17 amino acids. Per the germline V gene, CDR1 is KGHSH and CDR2 is LQKENI. CDR3: CASSPGTSGSYRETQYF. CDR3 bases: TGTGCCAGCTCACCAGGGACTAGCGGGAGTTATCGAGAGACCCAGTACTTC. The whole variable domain, filled in from reference TRBV18 and TRBJ2-5, reads NAGVMQNPRHLVRRRGQEARLRCSPMKGHSHVYWYRQLPEEGLKFMVYLQKENIIDESGMPKERFSAEFPKEGPSILRIQQVVRGDSAAYFCASSPGTSGSYRETQYFGPGTRLLVL.

The chain links TRBV7-8 to TRBJ1-5; 8 bases are shared with TRBD1. The CDR3 runs 18 residues. Per germline, CDR1 SGHVS and CDR2 FQNEAQ. V was clipped by 2 bases and J by 0 bases; unmatched bases: 9. CDR3 DNA: TGTGCCAGCAGCTTAAAGGGAAACAGGGGGTATAGCAATCAGCCCCAGCATTTT. It translates to CASSLKGNRGYSNQPQHF. The full variable domain, with the rest looked up from reference TRBV7-8 and TRBJ1-5, is GAGVSQSPRYKVAKRGQDVALRCDPISGHVSLFWYQQALGQGPEFLTYFQNEAQLDKSGLPSDRFFAERPEGSVSTLKIQRTQQEDSAVYLCASSLKGNRGYSNQPQHFGDGTRLSIL.

The chain uses TRBV14 and TRBJ1-1; a possible D gene is TRBD1 (5 bases). The V gene lost 0 bases and the J gene lost 1 base, with 12 bases spanning the gap. CDR1 and CDR2 (germline): SGHDN, FVKESK. This CDR3 has 16 residues. The CDR3 loop is CASSQDYPGPNTEAFF. The CDR3 DNA follows: TGTGCCAGCAGCCAAGATTATCCAGGGCCGAACACTGAAGCTTTCTTT.

The chain uses TRBV29-1 and TRBJ1-1, with 7 bases aligning to TRBD1. This CDR3 contains 13 residues. V gave up 7 bases and J gave up 2 bases; unmatched junction bases: 7. CDR1 SQVTM and CDR2 ANQGSEA come from the germline V gene. The CDR3 loop is CSARDRANTEAFF. Written as DNA, the CDR3 is TGCAGCGCCCGGGACAGAGCAAACACTGAAGCTTTCTTT. The complete variable domain, with remaining parts taken from reference TRBV29-1 and TRBJ1-1, reads SAVISQKPSRDICQRGTSLTIQCQVDSQVTMMFWYRQQPGQSLTLIATANQGSEATYESGFVIDKFPISRPNLTFSTLTVSNMSPEDSSIYLCSARDRANTEAFFGQGTRLTVV.

This clone was detected only a few times. The CDR3 region has the DNA TGTGCCTGGAGTGTAATGGCGGGAGAAGGAGAGACCCAGTACTTC. It is translated as CAWSVMAGEGETQYF. The chain combines TRBV30 with TRBJ2-5; 7 bases align to TRBD2. Trimming took 0 bases from V and 4 from J; bases not matched to a gene: 8. Germline V lookup: CDR1 GTSNPN, CDR2 SVGIG (reference sequence). The CDR3 sequence is 15 residues long.

This clone was detected a few times. The V gene is TRBV30, the J gene TRBJ2-6; a possible D gene is TRBD2 (6 bases). This CDR3 has 19 amino acids. The germline gives CDR1 GTSNPN, CDR2 SVGIG (reference sequence). With 0 bases removed from V and 0 bases from J, the gap between germline ends came to 18 bases. The CDR3 sequence: CAWSVRADGGASGANVLTF. Here the CDR3 DNA reads TGTGCCTGGAGTGTAAGGGCCGACGGAGGGGCCTCTGGGGCCAACGTCCTGACTTTC.

This chain uses TRBV7-2 with TRBJ2-7, with D hard to call. The CDR3 spans 12 residues. With 5 bases removed from V and 0 bases from J, the gap between germline ends came to 5 bases. CDR1 is SGHTA, CDR2 FQGNSA, per germline. CDR3 in DNA: TGTGCCAGCAGCACGAGCTCCTACGAGCAGTACTTC. It yields the protein CASSTSSYEQYF.

The chain joins TRBV5-5 to TRBJ1-2; D ambiguous. This CDR3 is built from 15 residues. V shed 4 bases and J shed 4 bases, with 17 bases lying between them. Germline CDR1 and CDR2: SGHKS and YYEKEE (reference sequence). The CDR3 coding sequence is TGTGCCAGCAGCCTTACACACACGGTAGCCTATGGCTACACCTTC. This gives the protein CASSLTHTVAYGYTF.

This chain joins TRBV7-6 and TRBJ2-7; 9 positions match TRBD1. V shed 5 bases, J shed 5 bases, and the junction held 16 bases outside the gene matches. Germline V gene data show CDR1 as SGHVS and CDR2 as FNYEAQ. The length of the CDR3 is 17 residues. This CDR3 reads CASSRTSGTGRGDEQYF. In DNA form, the CDR3 reads TGTGCCAGCAGCCGAACTTCCGGGACAGGGAGAGGAGACGAGCAGTACTTC.

The CDR3 nucleotides are TGTGCCAGTAGTAATCGGCGGGGTTCCTACGAGCAGTACTTC. Protein sequence: CASSNRRGSYEQYF. The chain is built from TRBV19 and TRBJ2-7, with D possibly being TRBD2 (6 bases). This CDR3 comprises 14 residues. Trimming removed 4 bases from V and 1 base from J, with 11 bases in between. Germline V lookup: CDR1 LNHDA, CDR2 SQIVND (reference sequence).

This clone was detected once. The chain combines TRBV5-6 with TRBJ2-5; possible D gene TRBD2, 5 bases. Germline CDR1 reads SGHDT; CDR2 reads YYEEEE. CDR3 length equals 13 residues. Trimming shortened V by 0 bases and J by 12 bases, and 15 bases separated the two germline ends. In DNA, the CDR3 is TGTGCCAGCAGCTTGGAGCGCGGGCCCAAGGAGTACTTC. Its translation: CASSLERGPKEYF.

The CDR3 DNA follows: TGTGCCAGCAGCCAAGTTTCGGACAGCTATGGCTACACCTTC. Its protein is CASSQVSDSYGYTF. The genes are TRBV4-2 and TRBJ1-2, with D possibly TRBD1 on 6 matching bases. V was clipped by 1 base and J by 4 bases, with 10 bases between them. Germline CDR1 LGHNA, CDR2 YNFKEQ. The CDR3 has 14 amino acids.

The chain recombines TRBV5-8 with TRBJ2-7; weak D call: TRBD1 (6 bases). Germline CDR1 and CDR2: SGHTS and YDEGEE. V gave up 2 bases and J gave up 9 bases, with 21 bases separating them. This CDR3 is 15 amino acids long. CDR3 nucleotide sequence: TGTGCCAGCAGCTTTCGCGGACAGCAGGGGTTCGGGCAGTACTTC. Translated: CASSFRGQQGFGQYF.

The rearrangement uses TRBV27 and TRBJ1-2, with D maybe TRBD1 (6 bases). V was pared by 3 bases and J by 3 bases, with 8 bases between. CDR3 length equals 13 residues. Germline CDR1 MNHEY, CDR2 SMNVEV (reference sequence). The CDR3 DNA sequence: TGTGCCAGCAGTTTGGACAGAGACTATGGCTACACCTTC. It codes for CASSLDRDYGYTF.

The chain has TRBV11-2 and TRBJ2-1; 12 positions agree with TRBD2. CDR3 length: 18 amino acids. Trimming removed 0 bases from V and 7 bases from J; junction bases left unmatched: 10. CDR1 and CDR2 from the germline V gene are SGHAT and FQNNGV. CDR3 in DNA: TGTGCCAGCAGCTTAGACCCCTCGCTAGCGGGAGGGCCGAATGAGCAGTTCTTC. Translation gives CASSLDPSLAGGPNEQFF.

J is TRBJ1-4 and V is TRBV7-9, with D tentatively TRBD1 (5 bases). The germline V gene has CDR1 SEHNR and CDR2 FQNEAQ (reference sequence). Trimming removed 0 bases from V and 8 bases from J, with 16 bases in between. CDR3 length: 16 amino acids. The CDR3 DNA reads TGTGCCAGCAGCTTAGCGACGGCGGGGCGAGGAGAAAAACTGTTTTTT. Protein product: CASSLATAGRGEKLFF.

As DNA, the CDR3 is TGTGCCAGCAGTGAAGAGACATTAACAGCAACTAATGAAAAACTGTTTTTT. This gives the protein CASSEETLTATNEKLFF. The V call is TRBV25-1, the J call TRBJ1-4, with no clear D. Per germline, CDR1 MGHDK and CDR2 SYGVNS. The CDR3 has 17 residues. V dropped 2 bases and J dropped 0 bases, with 13 bases sitting between them.

V and J are TRBV5-1 and TRBJ2-7; 11 bases are a match to TRBD1. CDR1 SGHRS and CDR2 YFSETQ come from the germline V gene. The junction had 14 bases not matched to a gene; V was cut back by 4 bases and J by 5 bases. The CDR3 length is 17 residues. CDR3 residues: CASSPQIGDRGINEQYF. In DNA form, the CDR3 reads TGCGCCAGCAGCCCACAGATAGGGGACAGGGGGATCAACGAGCAGTACTTC.

The rearrangement joins TRBV6-5 to TRBJ1-1; 11 positions agree with TRBD1. V lost 5 bases to trimming and J lost 9 bases; unmatched junction nucleotides: 8. CDR3 size: 14 residues. Germline V gene lookup returns CDR1 MNHEY and CDR2 SVGAGI. CDR3 region: CASSPFGQGAQAFF. The CDR3 DNA follows: TGTGCCAGCAGTCCATTTGGACAGGGGGCTCAAGCTTTCTTT.

The CDR3 coding sequence is TGCGCCAGCAGCCGGACGACTAGCGAGTCTGGGGAGCAGTTCTTC. This sequence encodes CASSRTTSESGEQFF. The chain carries TRBV5-1 and TRBJ2-1; the match to TRBD2 covers 8 bases. The CDR3 loop spans 15 amino acids. The V and J ends lost 4 bases and 10 bases, in that order; junction bases with no gene match: 13. Germline values: CDR1 SGHRS, CDR2 YFSETQ. Full variable domain (rest looked up from reference TRBV5-1 and TRBJ2-1): KAGVTQTPRYLIKTRGQQVTLSCSPISGHRSVSWYQQTPGQGLQFLFEYFSETQRNKGNFPGRFSGRQFSNSRSEMNVSTLELGDSALYLCASSRTTSESGEQFFGPGTRLTVL.

Comment on this clone: The CDR3 does not end in the conserved phenylalanine or tryptophan, so this is likely a read error. The DNA is left out, because the CDR3 cannot be placed on it with certainty; the CDR3 is given as TCRdb lists it. The gene calls are TRBV7-9 and TRBJ1-2; the table's D call, TRBD1, was not checked against the DNA. Germline V gene lookup returns CDR1 SEHNR and CDR2 FQNEAQ (reference sequence). A total of 16 residues make up the CDR3, ends included. The CDR3 reads CASSRPPGQNDGRVPA.

This clone was seen a handful of times. This chain uses TRBV5-1 with TRBJ1-1, with TRBD1 matching over 10 bases. CDR1 and CDR2 (germline): SGHRS, YFSETQ. This CDR3 contains 14 residues. With V trimmed by 4 bases and J by 2 bases, 2 bases remained unmatched. Here the CDR3 DNA reads TGCGCCAGCAGCCCGACAGGGGGCAACACTGAAGCTTTCTTT. Translation: CASSPTGGNTEAFF.

This chain connects TRBV7-6 to TRBJ2-2; weak D call: TRBD2 (5 bases). Trimming pared 5 bases from V and 0 bases from J, leaving 13 bases between. Germline-derived CDR1 and CDR2 are SGHVS and FNYEAQ. The CDR3 sequence is 16 residues long. This CDR3 is CASSGSSVPNTGELFF. In DNA form, the CDR3 reads TGTGCCAGCAGCGGAAGTAGCGTGCCGAACACCGGGGAGCTGTTTTTT.

V gene TRBV14 combines with J gene TRBJ1-2, with D possibly matching TRBD1 (6 bases). Between the trimmed V and J ends, which lost 5 bases and 7 bases, there was a span of 14 bases. This CDR3 has 13 residues. The V gene's germline CDR1 is SGHDN and CDR2 FVKESK. CDR3: CASSWVGGRGYTF. The CDR3 region has the DNA TGTGCCAGCAGCTGGGTAGGGGGTCGTGGCTACACCTTC.

The J gene is TRBJ2-5, the V gene TRBV9; 9 nucleotides align to TRBD2. The ends lost 0 bases at V and 5 bases at J; junction bases unmatched: 5. Germline-derived CDR1 and CDR2 are SGDLS and YYNGEE. CDR3 length: 15 amino acids. CDR3 loop: CASSVGTSGWETQYF. The CDR3 region has the DNA TGTGCCAGCAGCGTAGGCACTAGCGGGTGGGAGACCCAGTACTTC.

V and J are TRBV30 and TRBJ2-3, with 7 bases fitting TRBD2. Germline trimming cut 2 bases from V and 4 bases from J; bases unmatched to any gene: 6. CDR3 length: 14 amino acids. CDR1 GTSNPN and CDR2 SVGIG come from the germline V gene (reference sequence). CDR3 amino acids: CAWSSGISPDTQYF. For the CDR3, the DNA is TGTGCCTGGAGTAGCGGGATAAGCCCAGATACGCAGTATTTT.

About this clone: Different DNA sequences within this sample yield the same CDR3. This chain joins TRBV5-1 and TRBJ2-7; D unresolved. V gave up 2 bases and J gave up 7 bases, with 10 bases separating them. The length of the CDR3 is 12 residues. Germline V gene sequence: CDR1 SGHRS, CDR2 YFSETQ. CDR3 in amino acids: CASSLPGREQYF. Here the CDR3 DNA reads TGCGCCAGCAGCTTACCAGGTCGGGAGCAGTACTTC. Full variable domain (remainder filled in from reference TRBV5-1 and TRBJ2-7): KAGVTQTPRYLIKTRGQQVTLSCSPISGHRSVSWYQQTPGQGLQFLFEYFSETQRNKGNFPGRFSGRQFSNSRSEMNVSTLELGDSALYLCASSLPGREQYFGPGTRLTVT.